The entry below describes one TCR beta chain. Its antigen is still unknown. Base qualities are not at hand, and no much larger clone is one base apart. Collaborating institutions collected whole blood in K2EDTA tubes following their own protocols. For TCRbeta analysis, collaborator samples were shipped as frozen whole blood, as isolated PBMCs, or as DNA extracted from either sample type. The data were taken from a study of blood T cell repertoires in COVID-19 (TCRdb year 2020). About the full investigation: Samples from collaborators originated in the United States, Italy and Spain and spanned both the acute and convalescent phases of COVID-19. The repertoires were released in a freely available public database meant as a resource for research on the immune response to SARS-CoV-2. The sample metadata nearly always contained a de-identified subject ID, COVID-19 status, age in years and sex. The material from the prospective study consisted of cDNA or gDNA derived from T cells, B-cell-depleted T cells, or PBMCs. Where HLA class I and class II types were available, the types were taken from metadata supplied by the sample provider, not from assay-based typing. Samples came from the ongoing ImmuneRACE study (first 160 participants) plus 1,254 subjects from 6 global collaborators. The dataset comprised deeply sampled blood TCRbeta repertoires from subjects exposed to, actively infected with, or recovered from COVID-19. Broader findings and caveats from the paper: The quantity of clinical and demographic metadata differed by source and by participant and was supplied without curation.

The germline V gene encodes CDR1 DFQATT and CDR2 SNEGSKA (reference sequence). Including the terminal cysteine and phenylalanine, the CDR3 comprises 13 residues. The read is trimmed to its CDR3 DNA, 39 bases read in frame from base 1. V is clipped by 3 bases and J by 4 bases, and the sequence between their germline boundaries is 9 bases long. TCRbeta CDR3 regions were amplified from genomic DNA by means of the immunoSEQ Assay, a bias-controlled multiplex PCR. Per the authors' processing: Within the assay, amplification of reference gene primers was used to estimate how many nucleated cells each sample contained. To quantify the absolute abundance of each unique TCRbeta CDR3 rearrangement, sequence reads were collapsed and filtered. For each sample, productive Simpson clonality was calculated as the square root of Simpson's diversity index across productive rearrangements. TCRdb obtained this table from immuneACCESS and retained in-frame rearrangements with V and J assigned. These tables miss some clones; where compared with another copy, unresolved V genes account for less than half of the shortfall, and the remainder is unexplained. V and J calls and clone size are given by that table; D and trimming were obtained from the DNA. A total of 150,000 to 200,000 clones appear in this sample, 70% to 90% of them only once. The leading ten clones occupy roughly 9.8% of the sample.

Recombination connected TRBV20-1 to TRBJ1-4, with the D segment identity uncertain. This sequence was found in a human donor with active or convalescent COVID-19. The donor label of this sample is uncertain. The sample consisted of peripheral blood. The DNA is TGCAGTGCTAGTGGAGGGTATAATGAAAAACTGTTTTTT. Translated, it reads CSASGGYNEKLFF.